The present T cell receptor beta chain was sequenced within a study of post-analysis software for immune sequencing data. Whole-study context: Progressive-relapsing, secondary progressive and relapsing-remitting multiple sclerosis were among the disease courses included. The study, taken as a whole, reports: Higher frequency in patients than in controls was seen for roughly five TRBV segments, with TRBV5-6, TRBV5-1 and TRBV20-1 among them. Strong co-clustering by F measure was seen for same-batch samples. There was significantly lower normalized Chao1 diversity in multiple sclerosis patients than in controls.

Germline CDR1 SGHRS, CDR2 YFSETQ. The CDR3 is 14 residues long. V was cut by 4 bases and J by 4 bases, with 12 bases left in between. Incorporated into the TCR beta cDNA libraries were unique molecular identifiers, which served to reduce PCR and sequencing biases. cDNA molecules numbering roughly 0.5 million came from approximately 0.91 to 9.4 million T cells. MiXCR, run by TCRdb on the PCR reads, gives a single entry per CDR3 protein. There are about 540,000 distinct CDR3 sequences in the sample; around 36% occur only once, and 4.5% to 7.5% lies in the top ten. A word on this clonotype: What it binds is unknown.

This sequence joins TRBV5-1 and TRBJ2-1; D is perhaps TRBD1 or TRBD2 (5 bases each). The sample comprised blood. This receptor was identified in a girl aged 2-17 years with multiple sclerosis. The CDR3 bases are TGCGCCAGCAGCCTTGAGGGGCGGTACAATGAGCAGTTCTTC. The encoded protein is CASSLEGRYNEQFF.